The rows below give T cell receptor beta chains drawn from one sample of a study of T-cell memory formation after mild COVID-19. TCRdb re-analysed the 5' RACE reads in MiXCR, keeping a single row per CDR3 protein. The table has 170,000 or so distinct CDR3 sequences, about a fifth seen once; the top ten hold more than 20%. Specimen: PBMCs or a T cell subset sorted from them (not recorded which). These receptors originate from an adult woman who had mild COVID-19 (a few samples of this study predate the infection). Cell type and time point are not known. Each CDR3 is given with its conserved first and last residue. The D gene is left open where the match is weak. The size entry is marked missing in some rows and otherwise reads once, few, many or a size class.

v_call	d_call	cdr3_length	clone_size	j_call	cdr3_nt	cdr3_aa
TRBV7-8	TRBD2	18	once	TRBJ2-1	TGTGCCAGCAGCTTATCTCGTTCGGGACTAGCGGAGAACAATGAGCAGTTCTTC	CASSLSRSGLAENNEQFF
TRBV7-8	.	11	.	TRBJ1-1	TGTGCCAGCAGCACTAGCACTGAAGCTTTCTTT	CASSTSTEAFF
TRBV4-1	.	13	few	TRBJ1-2	TGCGCCAGCAGCCATAAGACAGACTATGGCTACACCTTC	CASSHKTDYGYTF
TRBV27	TRBD1	15	.	TRBJ2-7	TGTGCCAGCAGTTTACGGACAGGAATTTCCTACGAGCAGTACTTC	CASSLRTGISYEQYF
TRBV6-2/TRBV6-3	.	16	.	TRBJ2-1	TGTGCCAGCAGTACCTCCGGGATCCAATTATACAATGAGCAGTTCTTC	CASSTSGIQLYNEQFF
TRBV7-2	.	13	.	TRBJ1-3	TGTGCCAGCAGCTCCCAGAACAGAAACACCATATATTTT	CASSSQNRNTIYF
TRBV10-3	.	17	few	TRBJ2-2	TGTGCCATCCGGGATCCAACCCAACCTCGAGATACCGGGGAGCTGTTTTTT	CAIRDPTQPRDTGELFF
TRBV7-2	.	17	.	TRBJ2-7	TGTGCCAGCAGCAAACTAGGACAGTTTATGTGGTCCTACGAGCAGTACTTC	CASSKLGQFMWSYEQYF
TRBV4-3	.	15	few	TRBJ2-7	TGCGCCAGCAGCCTCCAGGAGGCCAGCGGCGACGAGCAGTACTTC	CASSLQEASGDEQYF
TRBV7-9	.	12	few	TRBJ1-1	TGTGTTGAAGACGGAGAAAACACTGAAGCTTTCTTT	CVEDGENTEAFF
TRBV29-1	.	15	.	TRBJ2-7	TGCAGCGTTGCCGCCAGTCCGGAGGGGTCGTACGAGCAGTACTTC	CSVAASPEGSYEQYF
TRBV7-2	TRBD1	14	few	TRBJ2-1	TGTGCCAGCAGCCTAGGGACAGGGATGGATGAGCAGTTCTTC	CASSLGTGMDEQFF
TRBV20-1	.	17	.	TRBJ1-1	TGCAGTGCTATCCGTTTCGAGGGGCGCATCGCCGACACTGAAGCTTTCTTT	CSAIRFEGRIADTEAFF
TRBV7-9	.	15	few	TRBJ1-1	TGTGCCAGCAGCCTGGTGACGGGGGCAAGGACTGAAGCTTTCTTT	CASSLVTGARTEAFF
TRBV6-6	TRBD1	16	.	TRBJ2-2	TGTGCCAGCAGTCCTAACAGGGGGCCCCACACCGGGGAGCTGTTTTTT	CASSPNRGPHTGELFF
TRBV4-1	.	15	few	TRBJ1-1	TGCGCCAGCAGCGCAAAGGGGGGTGGGAACACTGAAGCTTTCTTT	CASSAKGGGNTEAFF
TRBV12-3/TRBV12-4	.	15	few	TRBJ2-5	TGTGCCAGCAGTTTAGGTCAGGGGTTAGTGGAGACCCAGTACTTC	CASSLGQGLVETQYF
TRBV6-5	TRBD2	14	.	TRBJ2-2	TGTGCCACCGCCGGGGGGATCCACACCGGGGAGCTGTTTTTT	CATAGGIHTGELFF
TRBV24-1	.	17	.	TRBJ2-1	TGTGCCACCAGTGATTTGCAGGTCGACAGTAACTACAATGAGCAGTTCTTC	CATSDLQVDSNYNEQFF
TRBV7-9	.	14	.	TRBJ2-3	TGTGCCAGCAGCCCACCCCGGCCCGCAGATACGCAGTATTTT	CASSPPRPADTQYF
TRBV27	.	14	.	TRBJ2-1	TGTGCCAGCAGTCCGGGGACACGGAACAATGAGCAGTTCTTC	CASSPGTRNNEQFF
TRBV11-2	.	14	.	TRBJ2-1	TGTGCCACATCGATGGAGAGCTCCTACAATGAGCAGTTCTTC	CATSMESSYNEQFF
TRBV6-4	.	13	.	TRBJ1-1	TGTGCCAGCAGTGAACAGGGCCTCCTTGAAGCTTTCTTT	CASSEQGLLEAFF
TRBV7-9	.	15	.	TRBJ2-5	TGTGCCAGCAGCCGAGGGACCTCAAGGTTGGAGACCCAGTACTTC	CASSRGTSRLETQYF
TRBV7-3	TRBD1	15	few	TRBJ1-1	TGTGCCAGCAGCTTCTCCGGGACAGGGTACACTGAAGCTTTCTTT	CASSFSGTGYTEAFF
TRBV11-2	.	11	medium-sized	TRBJ2-5	TGTGCCAGCAGTTTAGGCGAGACCCAGTACTTC	CASSLGETQYF
TRBV14	.	17	.	TRBJ2-1	TGTGCCAGCAGCCAAGATCCTAACCTCCCCACCTACAATGAGCAGTTCTTC	CASSQDPNLPTYNEQFF